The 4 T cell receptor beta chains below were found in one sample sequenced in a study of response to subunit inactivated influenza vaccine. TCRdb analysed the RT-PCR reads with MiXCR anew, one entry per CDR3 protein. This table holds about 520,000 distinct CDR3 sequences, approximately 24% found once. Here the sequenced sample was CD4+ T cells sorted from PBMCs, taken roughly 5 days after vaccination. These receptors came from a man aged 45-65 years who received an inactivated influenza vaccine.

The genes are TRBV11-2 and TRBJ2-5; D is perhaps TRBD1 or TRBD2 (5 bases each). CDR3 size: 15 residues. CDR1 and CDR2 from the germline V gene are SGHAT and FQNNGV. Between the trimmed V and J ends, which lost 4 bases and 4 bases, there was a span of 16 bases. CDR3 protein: CASSSLRGRGETQYF. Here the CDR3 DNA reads TGTGCCAGCAGCTCCCTCCGGGGACGAGGAGAGACCCAGTACTTC.

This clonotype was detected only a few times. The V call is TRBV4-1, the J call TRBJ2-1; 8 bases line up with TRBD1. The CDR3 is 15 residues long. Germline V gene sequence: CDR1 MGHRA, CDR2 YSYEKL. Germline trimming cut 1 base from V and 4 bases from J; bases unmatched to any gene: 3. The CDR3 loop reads CASSQGTGQYNEQFF. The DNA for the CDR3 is TGCGCCAGCAGCCAAGGGACAGGGCAGTACAATGAGCAGTTCTTC.

DNA of the CDR3: TGTGCCAGCAGAAAACTAGCGGGAGATGGTAGAAATGAGCAGTTCTTC. It translates to CASRKLAGDGRNEQFF. The chain carries TRBV6-1 and TRBJ2-1; 11 positions match TRBD2. This CDR3 region has 16 residues. V trimming: 6 bases; J trimming: 7 bases; junction bases outside the gene matches: 11. Germline-derived CDR1 and CDR2 are MNHNS and SASEGT.

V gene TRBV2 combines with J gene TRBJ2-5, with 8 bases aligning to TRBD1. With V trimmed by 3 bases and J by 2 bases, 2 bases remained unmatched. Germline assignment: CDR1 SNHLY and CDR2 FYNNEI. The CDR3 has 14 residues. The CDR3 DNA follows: TGTGCCAGCAGTGACCGGACAGGGCAAGAGACCCAGTACTTC. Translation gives CASSDRTGQETQYF.